This TCR beta chain was sequenced during a study of lymphopenia after photon versus proton radiotherapy. Sequencing used immunoSEQ multiplex PCR; TCRdb keeps in-frame clones, though not all of them. The sample shows more than 45,000 clones, roughly nine tenths of them seen only once. This CDR3 spans 14 amino acids. CDR1 and CDR2 (germline): MNHEY, SVGAGI. The V end was cut by 6 bases, the J end by 5 bases, with 17 bases between. This clone has just a few counts. Antigen: not known. Whole-study results and caveats: Under photons, naive T cells and diversity fell while effector/memory populations rose. A bigger post-nadir fall in TCR diversity correlated inversely with survival time in deceased patients. Better survival with proton therapy was suggested as possible, not demonstrated.

V gene TRBV6-5 combines with J gene TRBJ2-7; D call uncertain. The sequencing here drew on peripheral blood, taken from a patient treated with photon-based radiotherapy. This clonotype was sampled from a woman in her 40s with cholangiocarcinoma. The CDR3 DNA sequence: TGTGCCAGCAGGGTACCCGGGCCAAAGGACGAGCAGTACTTC. It codes for CASRVPGPKDEQYF.